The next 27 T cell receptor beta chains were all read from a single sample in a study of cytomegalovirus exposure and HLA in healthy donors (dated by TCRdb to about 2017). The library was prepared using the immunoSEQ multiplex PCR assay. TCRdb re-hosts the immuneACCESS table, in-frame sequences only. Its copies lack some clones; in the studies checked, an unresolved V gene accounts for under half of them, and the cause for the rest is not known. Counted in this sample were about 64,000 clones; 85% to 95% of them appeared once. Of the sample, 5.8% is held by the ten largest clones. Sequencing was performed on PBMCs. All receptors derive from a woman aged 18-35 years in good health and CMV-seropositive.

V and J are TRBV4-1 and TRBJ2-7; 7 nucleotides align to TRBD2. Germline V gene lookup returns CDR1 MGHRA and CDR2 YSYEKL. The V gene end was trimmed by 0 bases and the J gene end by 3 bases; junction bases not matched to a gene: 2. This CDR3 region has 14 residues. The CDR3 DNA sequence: TGCGCCAGCAGCCAAGAGGGAGGGGACTACGAGCAGTACTTC. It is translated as CASSQEGGDYEQYF.

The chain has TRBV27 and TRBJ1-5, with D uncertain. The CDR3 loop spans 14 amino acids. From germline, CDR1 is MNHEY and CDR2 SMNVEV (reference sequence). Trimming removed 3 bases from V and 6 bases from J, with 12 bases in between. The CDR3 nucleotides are TGTGCCAGCAGTTTTGACGGGGAAAGTCAGCCCCAGCATTTT. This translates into CASSFDGESQPQHF.

For the CDR3, the DNA is TGTGCCAGCAGTCCAACCGCAGTTCTTTTATACAATGAGCAGTTCTTC. Its protein is CASSPTAVLLYNEQFF. V is TRBV28 and J is TRBJ2-1, with D unclear. The length of the CDR3 is 16 residues. Germline CDR1 MDHEN, CDR2 SYDVKM. Trimming removed 5 bases from V and 4 bases from J, with 18 bases in between.

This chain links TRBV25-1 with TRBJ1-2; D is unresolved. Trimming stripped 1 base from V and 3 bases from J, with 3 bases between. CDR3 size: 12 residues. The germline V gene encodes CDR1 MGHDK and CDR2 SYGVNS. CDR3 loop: CASSESDYGYTF. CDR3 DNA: TGTGCCAGCAGTGAATCGGACTATGGCTACACCTTC.

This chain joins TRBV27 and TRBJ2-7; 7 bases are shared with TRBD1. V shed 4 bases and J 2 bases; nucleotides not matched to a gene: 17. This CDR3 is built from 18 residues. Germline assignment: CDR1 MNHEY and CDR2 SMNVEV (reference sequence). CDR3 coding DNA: TGTGCCAGCAGTTATCTCCATCGACAGGGACGAGGTACCTACGAGCAGTACTTC. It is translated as CASSYLHRQGRGTYEQYF.

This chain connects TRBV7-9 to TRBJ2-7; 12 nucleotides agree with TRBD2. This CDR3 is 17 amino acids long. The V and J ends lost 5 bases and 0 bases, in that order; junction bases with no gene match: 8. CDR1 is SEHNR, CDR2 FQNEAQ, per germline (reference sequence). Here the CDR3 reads CASSQGTSGSSSYEQYF. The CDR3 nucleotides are TGTGCCAGCAGCCAAGGGACTAGCGGGTCGAGCTCCTACGAGCAGTACTTC.

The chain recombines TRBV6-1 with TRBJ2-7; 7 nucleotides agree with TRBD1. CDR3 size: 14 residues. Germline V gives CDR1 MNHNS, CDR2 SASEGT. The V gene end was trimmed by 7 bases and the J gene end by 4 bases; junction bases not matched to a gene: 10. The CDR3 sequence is CASKQGQASYEQYF. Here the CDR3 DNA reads TGTGCCAGCAAACAAGGACAGGCCAGTTACGAGCAGTACTTC.

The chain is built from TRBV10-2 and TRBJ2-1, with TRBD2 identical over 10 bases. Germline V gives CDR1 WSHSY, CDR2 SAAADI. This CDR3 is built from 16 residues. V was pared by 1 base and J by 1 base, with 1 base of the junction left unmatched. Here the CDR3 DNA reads TGCGCCAGCAGTGAGTTGACTAGCGGGTCCTACAATGAGCAGTTCTTC. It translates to CASSELTSGSYNEQFF.

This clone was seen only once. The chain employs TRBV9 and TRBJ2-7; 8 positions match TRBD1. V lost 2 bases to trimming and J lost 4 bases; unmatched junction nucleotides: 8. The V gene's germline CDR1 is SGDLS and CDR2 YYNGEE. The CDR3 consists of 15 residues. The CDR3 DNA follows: TGTGCCAGCAGCGTCAGCGGACAGGGAATATACGAGCAGTACTTC. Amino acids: CASSVSGQGIYEQYF.

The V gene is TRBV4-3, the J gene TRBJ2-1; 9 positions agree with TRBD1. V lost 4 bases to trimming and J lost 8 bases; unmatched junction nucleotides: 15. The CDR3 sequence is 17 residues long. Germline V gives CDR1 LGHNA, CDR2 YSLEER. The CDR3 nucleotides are TGCGCCAGCAGCCGACGGACAGGGGCATTCCACGGCGATGAGCAGTTCTTC. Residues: CASSRRTGAFHGDEQFF.

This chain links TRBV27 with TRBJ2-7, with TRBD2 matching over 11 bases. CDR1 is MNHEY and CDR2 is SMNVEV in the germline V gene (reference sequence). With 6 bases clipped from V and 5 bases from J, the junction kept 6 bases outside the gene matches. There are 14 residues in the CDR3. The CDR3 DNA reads TGTGCCAGCAGCCAGACTAGCGGGAATAACGAGCAGTACTTC. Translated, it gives CASSQTSGNNEQYF.

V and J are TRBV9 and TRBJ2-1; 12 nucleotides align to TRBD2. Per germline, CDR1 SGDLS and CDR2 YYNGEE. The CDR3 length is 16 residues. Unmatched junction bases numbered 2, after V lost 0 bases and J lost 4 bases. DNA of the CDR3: TGTGCCAGCAGCGTAGCGGGGACTAGCGGGTACAATGAGCAGTTCTTC. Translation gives CASSVAGTSGYNEQFF.

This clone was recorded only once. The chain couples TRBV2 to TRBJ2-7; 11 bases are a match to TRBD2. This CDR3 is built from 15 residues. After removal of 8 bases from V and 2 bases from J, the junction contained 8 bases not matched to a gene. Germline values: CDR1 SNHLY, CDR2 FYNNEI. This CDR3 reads CASPRSSGRAYEQYF. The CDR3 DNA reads TGTGCCAGCCCCCGGAGTAGCGGGAGGGCCTACGAGCAGTACTTC.

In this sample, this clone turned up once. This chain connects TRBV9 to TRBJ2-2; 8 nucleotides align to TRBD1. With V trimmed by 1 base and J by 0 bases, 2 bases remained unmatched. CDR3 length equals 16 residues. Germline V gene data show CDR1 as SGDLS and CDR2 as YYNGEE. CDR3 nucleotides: TGTGCCAGCAGCGTATGGGGACAGGCGAACACCGGGGAGCTGTTTTTT. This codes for CASSVWGQANTGELFF. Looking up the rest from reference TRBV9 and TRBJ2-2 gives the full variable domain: DSGVTQTPKHLITATGQRVTLRCSPRSGDLSVYWYQQSLDQGLQFLIQYYNGEERAKGNILERFSAQQFPDLHSELNLSSLELGDSALYFCASSVWGQANTGELFFGEGSRLTVL.

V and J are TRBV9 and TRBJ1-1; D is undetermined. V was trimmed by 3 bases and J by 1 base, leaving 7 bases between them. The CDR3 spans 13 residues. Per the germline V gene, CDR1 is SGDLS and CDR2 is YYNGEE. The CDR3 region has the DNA TGTGCCAGCAGCGCCGAGGGGAACACTGAAGCTTTCTTT. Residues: CASSAEGNTEAFF. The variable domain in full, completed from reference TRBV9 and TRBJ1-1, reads DSGVTQTPKHLITATGQRVTLRCSPRSGDLSVYWYQQSLDQGLQFLIQYYNGEERAKGNILERFSAQQFPDLHSELNLSSLELGDSALYFCASSAEGNTEAFFGQGTRLTVV.

CDR3 region: CASNKPGVHEQYF. For the CDR3, the DNA is TGTGCCAGCAATAAACCCGGAGTCCACGAGCAGTACTTC. This chain links TRBV28 with TRBJ2-7; D is unclear. The CDR3 extends over 13 amino acids. Trimming stripped 7 bases from V and 5 bases from J, with 15 bases between. Germline lookup yields CDR1 MDHEN and CDR2 SYDVKM.

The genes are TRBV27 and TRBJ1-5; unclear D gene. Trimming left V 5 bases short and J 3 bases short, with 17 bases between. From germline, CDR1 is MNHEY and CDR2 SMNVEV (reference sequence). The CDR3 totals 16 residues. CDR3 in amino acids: CASSTNKRDFNQPQHF. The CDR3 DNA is TGTGCCAGCAGTACTAACAAACGGGATTTCAATCAGCCCCAGCATTTT.

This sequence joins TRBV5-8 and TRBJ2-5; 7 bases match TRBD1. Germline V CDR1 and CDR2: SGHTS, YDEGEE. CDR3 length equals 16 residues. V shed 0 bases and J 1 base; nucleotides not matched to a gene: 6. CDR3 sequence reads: CASSLDTGESQETQYF. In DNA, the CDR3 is TGTGCCAGCAGCTTGGATACAGGGGAAAGCCAAGAGACCCAGTACTTC.

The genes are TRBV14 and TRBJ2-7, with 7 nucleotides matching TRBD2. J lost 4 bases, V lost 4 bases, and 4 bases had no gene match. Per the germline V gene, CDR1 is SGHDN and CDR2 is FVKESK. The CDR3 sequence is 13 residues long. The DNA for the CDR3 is TGTGCCAGCAGCCCGATCGGGAGGTACGAGCAGTACTTC. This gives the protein CASSPIGRYEQYF.

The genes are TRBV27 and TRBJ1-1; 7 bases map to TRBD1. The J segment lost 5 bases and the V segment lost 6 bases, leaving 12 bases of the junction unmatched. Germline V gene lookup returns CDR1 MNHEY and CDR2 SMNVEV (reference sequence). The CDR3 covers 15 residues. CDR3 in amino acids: CASSTRQGQGTEAFF. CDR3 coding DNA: TGTGCCAGCAGCACCAGACAGGGTCAGGGGACTGAAGCTTTCTTT.

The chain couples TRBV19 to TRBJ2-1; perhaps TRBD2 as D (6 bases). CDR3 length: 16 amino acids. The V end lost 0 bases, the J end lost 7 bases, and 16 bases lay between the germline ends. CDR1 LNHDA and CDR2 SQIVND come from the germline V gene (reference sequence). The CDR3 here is CASSIDGPGSGNEQFF. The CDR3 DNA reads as TGTGCCAGTAGTATAGATGGTCCCGGGAGTGGGAATGAGCAGTTCTTC.

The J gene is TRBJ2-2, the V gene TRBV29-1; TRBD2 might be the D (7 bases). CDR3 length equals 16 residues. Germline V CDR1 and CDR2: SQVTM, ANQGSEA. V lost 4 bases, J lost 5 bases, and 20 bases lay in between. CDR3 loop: CSVVVQGLRGTGELFF. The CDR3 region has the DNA TGCAGCGTTGTGGTTCAGGGACTAAGGGGGACCGGGGAGCTGTTTTTT.

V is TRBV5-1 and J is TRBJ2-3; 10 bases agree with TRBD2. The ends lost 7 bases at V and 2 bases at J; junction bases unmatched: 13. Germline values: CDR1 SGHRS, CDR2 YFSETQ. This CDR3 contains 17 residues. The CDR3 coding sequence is TGCGCCAGCTCCACTTCACTAGCGGGACCTAACACAGATACGCAGTATTTT. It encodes CASSTSLAGPNTDTQYF.

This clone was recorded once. The CDR3 loop reads CASSISGGRGSGANVLTF. CDR3 nucleotides: TGTGCCAGTAGTATATCCGGGGGACGAGGCTCTGGGGCCAACGTCCTGACTTTC. The V gene is TRBV19, the J gene TRBJ2-6; possible D gene TRBD2, 6 bases. Per germline, CDR1 LNHDA and CDR2 SQIVND (reference sequence). V was pared by 2 bases and J by 0 bases, with 14 bases between. The length of the CDR3 is 18 residues.

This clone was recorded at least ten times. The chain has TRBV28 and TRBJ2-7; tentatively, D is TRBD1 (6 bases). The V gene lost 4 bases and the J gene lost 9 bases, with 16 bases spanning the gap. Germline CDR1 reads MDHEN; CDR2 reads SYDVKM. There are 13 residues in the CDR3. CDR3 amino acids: CASSSSRGNWQYF. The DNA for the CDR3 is TGTGCCAGCAGTTCCTCTAGGGGGAATTGGCAGTACTTC.

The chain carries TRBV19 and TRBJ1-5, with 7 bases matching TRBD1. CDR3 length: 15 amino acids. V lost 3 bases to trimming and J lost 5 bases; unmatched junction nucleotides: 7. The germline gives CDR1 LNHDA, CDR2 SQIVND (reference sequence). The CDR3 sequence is CASSIRGTADQPQHF. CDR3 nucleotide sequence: TGTGCCAGTAGTATCCGCGGGACAGCGGATCAGCCCCAGCATTTT.

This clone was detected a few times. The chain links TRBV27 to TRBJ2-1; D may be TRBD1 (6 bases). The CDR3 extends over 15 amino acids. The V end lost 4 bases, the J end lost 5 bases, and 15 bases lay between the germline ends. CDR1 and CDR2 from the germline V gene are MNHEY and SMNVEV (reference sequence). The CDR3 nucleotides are TGTGCCAGCAGTTCCCGGACAGAGGGCCACAATGAGCAGTTCTTC. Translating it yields CASSSRTEGHNEQFF.